This T cell receptor beta chain was documented in a study of T cell responses to AZD1222 COVID-19 vaccine (dated by TCRdb to 2020 to 2022). For context, the study as a whole: AZD1222 recipients given second doses at about 4 weeks or at about 12 weeks were pooled, since spike-specific TCR depth and breadth were not found to differ between the two schedules. A total of approximately 230 trial participants underwent TCR sequencing, of whom some 210 received two doses of AZD1222 and some 26 received two doses of the MenACWY control vaccine. Trial participants were enrolled into age subgroups of 18-55, 56-69 and 70-plus years, which contained about 150, 28 and 57 TCR-sequenced participants, respectively.

On this clone itself: Its cognate antigen has yet to be identified. Base qualities are missing; no much larger clone stands one base away.

Per the publication, the time point label means: baseline before first vaccination. Vaccinee samples were obtained from the UK trials COV001 and COV002, which included a single-blind randomized controlled phase 2/3 trial of AZD1222 (ChAdOx1 nCoV-19) in healthy adults. For TCRbeta chain sequencing, PBMC samples were collected from trial participants at day 0 and at day 28 after the second dose. The CDR3 regions of human TCRbeta chains were analyzed by immunosequencing. As for how the authors treated the data: TCRs in the repertoires were compared against a reference library of SARS-CoV-2-specific TCRs that had been generated with the MIRA antigen-specificity platform. Breadth meant the fraction of unique TCRs that were SARS-CoV-2-associated, whereas depth meant the fraction of total T cells that were SARS-CoV-2-associated. Using the MIRA data, each spike-specific TCR was assigned both to the spike region to which the TCR was reactive and to a CD4 or CD8 class. Log10-transformed breadth and depth values were compared by one-way ANOVA with Sidak's multiple comparisons tests. This immuneACCESS table, as held by TCRdb, lists in-frame sequences with V and J called but not all clones. Of the missing ones, under half trace to an unresolved V gene in checked studies; the others have no known cause. V and J calls and clone size are copied from that table; D and trimming were computed from the DNA. The sample profile shows tens of thousands of clones; around 88% of them were found once. Approximately 15% of the sample is in the top ten clones.

Overall study outcomes, separate from this receptor: Nearly half of unique spike-specific TCRs reportedly recognized epitopes outside regions mutated in the B.1.351 and B.1.1.7 variants. The vaccine-associated CD4 TCRs covered the entire spike protein, and the dominant responses fell in regions 160-218 and 743-854. Because no day 14 peak-response samples were available, repertoires were characterized only after the peak T cell response. A significant rise in spike-specific TCR breadth and depth was observed after two AZD1222 doses relative to day 0 and relative to MenACWY recipients. Only five or six AZD1222 recipients were SARS-CoV-2 seropositive at baseline, limiting conclusions about previously exposed vaccinees. The 56-69-year group was small, and its depth increase did not reach significance, likely because of low power. Participants were mostly white British and included more females than males, and it was suggested by the authors that clonal diversity may have been underestimated.

Trimming costs V 6 bases and J 6 bases, and their ends lie 14 bases apart. Inclusive of the bounding cysteine and phenylalanine, the CDR3 is 13 residues long. CDR3 DNA is the only sequence kept; it has 39 bases, read in frame from the first base. For CDR1 and CDR2, the germline V gene lists MDHEN and SYDVKM. The rearranged segments are TRBV28 and TRBJ1-2, with the D segment identity uncertain. The sample in question was peripheral blood, obtained on day 0 of AZD1222 vaccination. This receptor was obtained from an adult in good health. The DNA sequence is as follows: TGTGCCAGCAGCCCCCCGGGTCTCGATGGCTACACCTTC. It translates to CASSPPGLDGYTF.